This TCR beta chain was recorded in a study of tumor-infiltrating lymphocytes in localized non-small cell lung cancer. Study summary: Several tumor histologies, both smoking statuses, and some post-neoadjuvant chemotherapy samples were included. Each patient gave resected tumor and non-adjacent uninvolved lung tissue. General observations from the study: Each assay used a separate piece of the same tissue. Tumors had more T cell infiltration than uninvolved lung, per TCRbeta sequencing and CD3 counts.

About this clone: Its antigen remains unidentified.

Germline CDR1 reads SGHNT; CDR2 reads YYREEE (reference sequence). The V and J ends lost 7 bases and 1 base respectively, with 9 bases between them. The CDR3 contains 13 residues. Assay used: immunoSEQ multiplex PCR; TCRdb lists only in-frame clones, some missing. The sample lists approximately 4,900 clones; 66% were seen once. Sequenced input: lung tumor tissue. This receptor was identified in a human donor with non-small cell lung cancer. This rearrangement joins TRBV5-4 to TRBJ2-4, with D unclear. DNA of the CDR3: TGTGCCAGCCGGCCTGAGGCCAAAAACATTCAGTACTTC. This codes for CASRPEAKNIQYF.